This passage covers 8 T cell receptor beta chains from one sample sequenced in a study of patients and donors after allogeneic stem cell transplantation. MiXCR, run by TCRdb on the RT-PCR reads, gives a single entry per CDR3 protein. The table has approximately 250,000 distinct CDR3 sequences, roughly 15% seen once. The sample consisted of blood, either unsorted or a sorted T cell fraction (not recorded which). Receptor source: a human donor who was either an allogeneic HSCT recipient or a stem cell or donor lymphocyte infusion donor (not recorded which). It is not recorded whose cells these are; they may come from a transplant donor.

The chain employs TRBV7-2 and TRBJ2-3; 8 bases line up with TRBD2. The CDR3 has 16 residues. Trimming removed 6 bases from V and 4 bases from J; junction bases left unmatched: 12. CDR1 and CDR2 (germline): SGHTA, FQGNSA. The CDR3 sequence is CASRLGVGGASDTQYF. The CDR3 DNA follows: TGTGCCAGCAGACTTGGGGTCGGGGGGGCCTCAGATACGCAGTATTTT.

This clonotype was recorded at least ten times. The rearrangement joins TRBV12-3 or TRBV12-4 to TRBJ1-2; TRBD1 might be the D (5 bases). The CDR3 loop spans 14 amino acids. With 0 bases removed from V and 5 bases from J, the gap between germline ends came to 10 bases. For the CDR3, the DNA is TGTGCCAGCAGTTTAGCGGGGCCCGTATATGGCTACACCTTC. Amino acid sequence: CASSLAGPVYGYTF.

This clonotype was seen at least ten times. The rearrangement joins TRBV20-1 to TRBJ1-2; D might be TRBD1 (6 bases). Trimming shortened V by 2 bases and J by 7 bases, and 14 bases separated the two germline ends. Looked up from germline, CDR1 is DFQATT and CDR2 is SNEGSKA (reference sequence). This CDR3 comprises 13 residues. The CDR3 is CSARLQGLGGYTF. CDR3 DNA: TGCAGTGCTAGATTACAGGGTTTGGGTGGCTACACCTTC.

There are many counts of this clonotype. The chain has TRBV12-3 or TRBV12-4 and TRBJ2-7; 11 nucleotides align to TRBD1. V shed 5 bases and J 3 bases; nucleotides not matched to a gene: 6. The CDR3 loop spans 15 amino acids. CDR3 sequence: CASSPGTGGNYEQYF. Written as DNA, the CDR3 is TGTGCCAGCAGTCCCGGGACAGGGGGAAACTACGAGCAGTACTTC.

The rearrangement joins TRBV5-6 to TRBJ2-7; D is unclear. This CDR3 contains 14 residues. Germline loops: CDR1 SGHDT, CDR2 YYEEEE. The ends were cut back, 4 bases at V and 0 bases at J, with 11 bases in the middle. The CDR3 is CASSVRSRSYEQYF. The CDR3, as DNA: TGTGCCAGCAGCGTCCGTTCGCGCTCCTACGAGCAGTACTTC.

Many counts were recorded for this clonotype. The rearrangement joins TRBV9 to TRBJ2-3; 7 bases match TRBD2. The CDR3 is made up of 14 amino acids. CDR1 and CDR2 from the germline V gene are SGDLS and YYNGEE. Trimming removed 3 bases from V and 2 bases from J; junction bases left unmatched: 3. The CDR3 DNA reads as TGTGCCAGCAGCGCTCGGGGGGACACAGATACGCAGTATTTT. This sequence encodes CASSARGDTDTQYF.

J is TRBJ1-1 and V is TRBV12-3 or TRBV12-4; perhaps TRBD1 as D (5 bases). The V end lost 6 bases, the J end lost 4 bases, and 12 bases lay between the germline ends. This CDR3 spans 13 amino acids. The CDR3 DNA reads as TGTGCCAGCAGCTGGGACTATGGCACTGAAGCTTTCTTT. Protein: CASSWDYGTEAFF.

The chain recombines TRBV20-1 with TRBJ1-3; D is unclear. The V and J ends lost 4 bases and 4 bases respectively, with 11 bases between them. CDR3 length equals 13 residues. Germline-derived CDR1 and CDR2 are DFQATT and SNEGSKA (reference sequence). CDR3 residues: CSATGEVGNTIYF. DNA for the CDR3: TGCAGTGCTACCGGGGAGGTCGGAAACACCATATATTTT.